The 5 T cell receptor beta chains given below trace back to one sample, sequenced in a study of Ad26.COV2.S vaccination and SARS-CoV-2 variants. Some clones are missing from TCRdb's copy, which holds only in-frame ones; the method was immunoSEQ multiplex PCR. The table lists about 350,000 clones, about 85% of them singletons. Treatment reported: some 20 received Ad26.COV2.S at low or high dose, single or two shots; roughly five received placebo; per-sample allocation not given. Following the first vaccine or placebo injection, samples were taken on day 63. The specimen comprised peripheral blood, sampled in a trial of Ad26.COV2.S vaccine versus placebo. These receptors were taken from a person aged 18-65 years who received the Ad26.COV2.S COVID-19 vaccine or a placebo.

This chain joins TRBV7-2 and TRBJ2-1; TRBD1 or TRBD2 may be the D gene (5 bases each). With 3 bases removed from V and 9 bases from J, the gap between germline ends came to 15 bases. The CDR3 runs to 14 residues. Per the germline V gene, CDR1 is SGHTA and CDR2 is FQGNSA. The CDR3, as DNA: TGTGCCAGCAGCTTTTATGATGGGGGAAGTGAGCAGTTCTTC. Amino acid sequence: CASSFYDGGSEQFF.

The chain links TRBV11-2 to TRBJ1-1; unclear D gene. Germline V gene data show CDR1 as SGHAT and CDR2 as FQNNGV. The CDR3 runs 18 residues. V gave up 1 base and J gave up 0 bases, with 18 bases separating them. This CDR3 is CASSLARRGRYMNTEAFF. The CDR3 DNA follows: TGTGCCAGCAGCTTAGCCCGCCGTGGCCGCTATATGAACACTGAAGCTTTCTTT.

This sequence joins TRBV10-3 and TRBJ1-1; D perhaps matches TRBD1 (5 bases). The length of the CDR3 is 13 residues. Germline CDR1 reads ENHRY; CDR2 reads SYGVKD. Trimming cost V 4 bases and J 2 bases, with 8 bases left between them. Written as DNA, the CDR3 is TGTGCCATCAGTGGTGACAGAAACACTGAAGCTTTCTTT. It yields the protein CAISGDRNTEAFF.

J is TRBJ1-5 and V is TRBV10-1; D call uncertain. The CDR3 has 13 amino acids. The V gene's germline CDR1 is WNHNN and CDR2 SYGVQD (reference sequence). V was pared by 0 bases and J by 5 bases, with 5 bases between. CDR3 nucleotides: TGCGCCAGCAGTGAGTCTGGGGATCAGCCCCAGCATTTT. It specifies CASSESGDQPQHF.

This chain links TRBV27 with TRBJ1-3, with TRBD1 identical over 7 bases. J gave up 0 bases and V 4 bases, and 9 bases lay outside the gene matches. The CDR3 length is 17 residues. Germline V gene data show CDR1 as MNHEY and CDR2 as SMNVEV (reference sequence). The CDR3 loop is CASSSGTDYLSGNTIYF. The CDR3, as DNA: TGTGCCAGCAGTTCCGGGACAGACTATCTCTCTGGAAACACCATATATTTT.